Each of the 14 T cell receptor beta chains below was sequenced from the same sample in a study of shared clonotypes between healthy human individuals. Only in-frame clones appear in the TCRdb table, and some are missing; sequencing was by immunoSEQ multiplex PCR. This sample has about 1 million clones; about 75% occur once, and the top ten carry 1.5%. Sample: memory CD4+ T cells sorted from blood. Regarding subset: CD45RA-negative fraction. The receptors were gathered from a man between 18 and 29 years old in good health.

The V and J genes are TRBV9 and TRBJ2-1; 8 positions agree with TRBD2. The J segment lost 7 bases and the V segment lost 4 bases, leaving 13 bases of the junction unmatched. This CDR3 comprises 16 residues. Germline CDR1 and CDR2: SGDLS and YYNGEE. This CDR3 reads CASSIAGRSSGNEQFF. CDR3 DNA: TGTGCCAGCAGCATAGCGGGACGTAGCTCCGGGAATGAGCAGTTCTTC.

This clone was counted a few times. CDR3 sequence reads: CASSVLDRASNYGYTF. CDR3 DNA sequence: TGTGCCAGCAGCGTCCTGGACAGGGCTTCTAACTATGGCTACACCTTC. This chain joins TRBV9 and TRBJ1-2, with 8 bases lining up with TRBD1. Germline assignment: CDR1 SGDLS and CDR2 YYNGEE. CDR3 length: 16 residues. The J segment lost 0 bases and the V segment lost 2 bases, leaving 6 bases of the junction unmatched.

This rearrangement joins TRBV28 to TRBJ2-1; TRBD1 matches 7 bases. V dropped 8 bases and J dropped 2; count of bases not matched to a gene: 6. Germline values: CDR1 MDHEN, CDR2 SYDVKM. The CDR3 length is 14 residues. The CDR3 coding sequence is TGTGCCAGCGAGACCGGGACAGCCTACAATGAGCAGTTCTTC. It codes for CASETGTAYNEQFF.

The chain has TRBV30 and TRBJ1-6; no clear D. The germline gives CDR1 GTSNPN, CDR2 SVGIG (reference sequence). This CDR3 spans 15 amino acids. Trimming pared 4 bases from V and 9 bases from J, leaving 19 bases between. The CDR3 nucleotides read TGTGCCTGGACCCACCCCGGTCTAGGTTCTTCACCCCTCCACTTT. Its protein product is CAWTHPGLGSSPLHF.

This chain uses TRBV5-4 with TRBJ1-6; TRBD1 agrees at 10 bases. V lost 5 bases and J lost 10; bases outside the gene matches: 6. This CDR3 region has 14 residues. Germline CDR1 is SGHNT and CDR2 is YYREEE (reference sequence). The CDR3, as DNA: TGTGCCAGCAGTGGGGACAGGGGTAAATCACCCCTCCACTTT. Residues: CASSGDRGKSPLHF.

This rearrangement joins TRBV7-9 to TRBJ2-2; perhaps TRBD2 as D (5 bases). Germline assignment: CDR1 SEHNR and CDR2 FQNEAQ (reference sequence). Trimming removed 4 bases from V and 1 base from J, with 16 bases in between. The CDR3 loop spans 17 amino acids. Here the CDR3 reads CASSSGGSLWNTGELFF. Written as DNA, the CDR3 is TGTGCCAGCAGCTCCGGAGGTTCCCTTTGGAACACCGGGGAGCTGTTTTTT.

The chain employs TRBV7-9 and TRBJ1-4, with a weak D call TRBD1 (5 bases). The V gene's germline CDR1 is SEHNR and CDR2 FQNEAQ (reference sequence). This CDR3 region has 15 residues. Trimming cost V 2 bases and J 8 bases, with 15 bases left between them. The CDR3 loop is CASSLWAGHGEKLFF. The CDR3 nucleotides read TGTGCCAGCAGCTTATGGGCAGGGCACGGCGAAAAACTGTTTTTT.

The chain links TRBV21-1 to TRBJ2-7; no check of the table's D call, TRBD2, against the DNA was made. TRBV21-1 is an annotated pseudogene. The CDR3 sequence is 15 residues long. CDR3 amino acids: CASSKARRTLYEQYF. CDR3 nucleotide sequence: TGTGCCAGCAGCAAAGCGCGGAGGACCCTCTACGAGCAGTACTTC.

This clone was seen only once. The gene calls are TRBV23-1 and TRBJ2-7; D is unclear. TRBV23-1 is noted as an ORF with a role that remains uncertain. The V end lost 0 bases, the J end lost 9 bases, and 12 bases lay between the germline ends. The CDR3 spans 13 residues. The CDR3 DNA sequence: TGCGCCAGCAGTCAATCGGGTTACTTAGGGCAGTACTTC. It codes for CASSQSGYLGQYF.

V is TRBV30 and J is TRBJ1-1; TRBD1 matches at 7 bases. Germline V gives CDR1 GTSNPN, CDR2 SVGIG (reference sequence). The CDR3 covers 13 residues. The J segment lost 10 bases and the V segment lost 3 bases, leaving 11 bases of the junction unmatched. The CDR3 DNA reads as TGTGCCTGGAGGGACACAGGGGTAGTAGGAGCTTTCTTT. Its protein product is CAWRDTGVVGAFF.

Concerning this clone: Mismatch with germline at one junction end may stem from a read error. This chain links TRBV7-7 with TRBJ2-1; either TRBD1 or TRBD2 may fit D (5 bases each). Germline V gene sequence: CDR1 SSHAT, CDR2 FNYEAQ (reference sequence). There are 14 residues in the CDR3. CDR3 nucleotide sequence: TGTGCTAGCAGCCCGGGGACGGGAAACAATGAGCAGTTCTTC. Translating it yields CASSPGTGNNEQFF.

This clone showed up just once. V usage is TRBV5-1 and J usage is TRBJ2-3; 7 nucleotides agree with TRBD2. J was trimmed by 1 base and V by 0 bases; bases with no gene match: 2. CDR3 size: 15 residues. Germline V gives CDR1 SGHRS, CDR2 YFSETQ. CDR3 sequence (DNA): TGCGCCAGCAGCTTGGAGGCGGGGGGCACAGATACGCAGTATTTT. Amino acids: CASSLEAGGTDTQYF. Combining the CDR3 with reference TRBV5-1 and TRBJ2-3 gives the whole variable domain KAGVTQTPRYLIKTRGQQVTLSCSPISGHRSVSWYQQTPGQGLQFLFEYFSETQRNKGNFPGRFSGRQFSNSRSEMNVSTLELGDSALYLCASSLEAGGTDTQYFGPGTRLTVL.

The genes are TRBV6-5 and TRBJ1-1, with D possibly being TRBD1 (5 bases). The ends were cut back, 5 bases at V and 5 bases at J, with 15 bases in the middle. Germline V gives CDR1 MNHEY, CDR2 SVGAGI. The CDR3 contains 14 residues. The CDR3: CASSPPPGVTEAFF. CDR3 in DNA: TGTGCCAGCAGTCCTCCCCCGGGGGTTACTGAAGCTTTCTTT.

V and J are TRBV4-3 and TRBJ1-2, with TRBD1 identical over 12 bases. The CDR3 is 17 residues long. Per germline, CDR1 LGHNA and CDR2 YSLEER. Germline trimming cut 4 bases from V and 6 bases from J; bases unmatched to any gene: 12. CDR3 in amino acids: CASSPGTGGASMHGYTF. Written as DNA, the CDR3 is TGCGCCAGCAGCCCAGGGACAGGGGGCGCCTCCATGCATGGCTACACCTTC.